A single sample is the source of the 14 T cell receptor beta chains below, sequenced in a study of blood T cell repertoires in COVID-19. The table came from immunoSEQ multiplex PCR; TCRdb's copy has only in-frame clones and leaves some out. The sample consists of a few hundred thousand clones, roughly four fifths of them appearing once. Input material: PBMCs or T cells enriched from blood (not recorded which). Every receptor here comes from a man aged 30 to 39 with acute COVID-19.

The rearrangement joins TRBV19 to TRBJ2-5; a weak D match, TRBD2 (6 bases). Trimming shortened V by 3 bases and J by 5 bases, and 13 bases separated the two germline ends. Germline V gives CDR1 LNHDA, CDR2 SQIVND (reference sequence). This CDR3 has 14 residues. Here the CDR3 DNA reads TGTGCCAGTAGTATCATCGCCCTAGCGGAGACCCAGTACTTC. This codes for CASSIIALAETQYF.

The J gene is TRBJ1-5, the V gene TRBV7-2; D may be TRBD1 (6 bases). The CDR3 totals 15 residues. V lost 3 bases, J lost 0 bases, and 9 bases lay in between. Germline-derived CDR1 and CDR2 are SGHTA and FQGNSA. CDR3 sequence (DNA): TGTGCCAGCAGCTTTAGGACAGATAGCAATCAGCCCCAGCATTTT. Protein product: CASSFRTDSNQPQHF.

This clone was recorded a few times. An end of the junction does not agree with germline; a read error may underlie this. This chain joins TRBV5-1 and TRBJ1-4, with 8 bases identical to TRBD1. This CDR3 comprises 15 residues. Per the germline V gene, CDR1 is SGHRS and CDR2 is YFSETQ. The CDR3 nucleotides are TGTGCCAGCAGCTCCCTACAGGGGGACAATGAAAAACTGTTTTTT. Its translation: CASSSLQGDNEKLFF.

The genes are TRBV3-1 (or the pseudogene TRBV3-2) and TRBJ2-1; D call uncertain. The CDR3 length is 14 residues. Trimming pared 5 bases from V and 6 bases from J, leaving 14 bases between. The germline V gene has CDR1 LGHDT and CDR2 YNNKEL (reference sequence). The CDR3 DNA reads TGTGCCAGCAGCTCCTCTGGGTCGGGCAATGAGCAGTTCTTC. It specifies CASSSSGSGNEQFF.

CDR3 region: CASSPREGQTDTQYF. The DNA for the CDR3 is TGTGCCAGCAGCCCGCGGGAGGGCCAGACAGATACGCAGTATTTT. The chain carries TRBV4-2 and TRBJ2-3; 9 bases align to TRBD2. V lost 4 bases to trimming and J lost 3 bases; unmatched junction nucleotides: 5. Per germline, CDR1 LGHNA and CDR2 YNFKEQ. The CDR3 has 15 amino acids.

The chain carries TRBV20-1 and TRBJ2-7; D gene ambiguous. The CDR3 totals 11 residues. The germline gives CDR1 DFQATT, CDR2 SNEGSKA (reference sequence). V lost 5 bases, J lost 7 bases, and 12 bases lay in between. The CDR3 sequence is CSAPSLEEQYV. The DNA of the CDR3 is TGCAGTGCTCCTTCCCTTGAGGAGCAGTACGTC.

CDR3 residues: CASSLVSGDSRETQYF. CDR3 bases: TGCGCCAGCAGCTTGGTAAGCGGGGATTCGAGAGAGACCCAGTACTTC. J is TRBJ2-5 and V is TRBV5-1, with 7 nucleotides matching TRBD2. The germline V gene has CDR1 SGHRS and CDR2 YFSETQ. There are 16 residues in the CDR3. With 0 bases clipped from V and 4 bases from J, the junction kept 9 bases outside the gene matches.

DNA of the CDR3: TGTGCCAGCAGCTTAGAGGGGTATAGCAATCAGCCCCAGCATTTT. This translates into CASSLEGYSNQPQHF. The chain combines TRBV7-8 with TRBJ1-5; a weak D match, TRBD1 (5 bases). V lost 1 base and J lost 0, with 7 bases in between. Germline values: CDR1 SGHVS, CDR2 FQNEAQ. The CDR3 is made up of 15 amino acids.

This chain's CDR3 is CASSLAPRGGTEAFF. Here the CDR3 DNA reads TGTGCCAGCAGCTTAGCCCCCAGGGGTGGTACTGAAGCTTTCTTT. The V call is TRBV11-2, the J call TRBJ1-1; D possibly corresponds to TRBD1 (6 bases). V was trimmed by 1 base and J by 5 bases, leaving 14 bases between them. From germline, CDR1 is SGHAT and CDR2 FQNNGV. The CDR3 loop spans 15 amino acids.

The CDR3 reads CATSDSWTGGYNEQFF. In DNA, the CDR3 is TGTGCCACCAGTGATTCTTGGACAGGGGGATACAATGAGCAGTTCTTC. The rearrangement links TRBV24-1 to TRBJ2-1, with 10 bases fitting TRBD1. The CDR3 contains 16 residues. V shed 2 bases, J shed 4 bases, and the junction held 4 bases outside the gene matches. CDR1 and CDR2 from the germline V gene are KGHDR and SFDVKD.

The CDR3 protein is CASSEARREAFF. The CDR3 coding sequence is TGTGCCAGCAGTGAAGCCCGCCGGGAAGCTTTCTTT. V gene TRBV6-1 combines with J gene TRBJ1-1, with no clear D. V was trimmed by 0 bases and J by 8 bases, leaving 7 bases between them. This CDR3 comprises 12 residues. In germline, CDR1 is MNHNS, CDR2 SASEGT.

This chain's CDR3 is CASSQDPLDSGVPQHF. In DNA, the CDR3 is TGTGCCAGCAGCCAAGATCCCCTCGATTCGGGGGTGCCCCAGCATTTT. The J gene is TRBJ1-5, the V gene TRBV3-1 (or the pseudogene TRBV3-2), with D possibly matching TRBD1 (5 bases). Trimming removed 0 bases from V and 9 bases from J, with 18 bases in between. Germline V gene data show CDR1 as LGHDT and CDR2 as YNNKEL (reference sequence). This CDR3 contains 16 residues.

V gene TRBV6-5 combines with J gene TRBJ1-2, with 7 bases aligning to TRBD1. Germline CDR1 is MNHEY and CDR2 is SVGAGI. V lost 6 bases and J lost 4; bases outside the gene matches: 5. This CDR3 has 13 residues. The CDR3, as DNA: TGTGCCAGCAGACAGGGGTTGATCTATGGCTACACCTTC. Protein sequence: CASRQGLIYGYTF.

V usage is TRBV4-3 and J usage is TRBJ2-3, with 9 bases identical to TRBD2. Losses at the gene ends were 4 bases for V and 1 base for J; bases not matched to a gene: 6. The germline gives CDR1 LGHNA, CDR2 YSLEER. The CDR3 covers 16 residues. The CDR3 sequence: CASSPTVAGGTDTQYF. CDR3 bases: TGCGCCAGCAGCCCAACAGTAGCGGGAGGCACAGATACGCAGTATTTT.